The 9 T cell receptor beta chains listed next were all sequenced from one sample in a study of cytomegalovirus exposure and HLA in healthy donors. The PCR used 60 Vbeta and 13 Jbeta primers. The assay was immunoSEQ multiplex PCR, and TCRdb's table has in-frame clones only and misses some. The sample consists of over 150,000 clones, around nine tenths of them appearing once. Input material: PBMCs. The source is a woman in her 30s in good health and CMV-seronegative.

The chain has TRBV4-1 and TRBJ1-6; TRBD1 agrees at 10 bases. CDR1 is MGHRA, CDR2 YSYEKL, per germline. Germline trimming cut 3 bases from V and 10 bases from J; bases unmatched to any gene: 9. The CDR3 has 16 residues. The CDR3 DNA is TGCGCCAGCAGCCAGATGACAGGGGGCCCTATCTCACCCCTCCACTTT. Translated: CASSQMTGGPISPLHF.

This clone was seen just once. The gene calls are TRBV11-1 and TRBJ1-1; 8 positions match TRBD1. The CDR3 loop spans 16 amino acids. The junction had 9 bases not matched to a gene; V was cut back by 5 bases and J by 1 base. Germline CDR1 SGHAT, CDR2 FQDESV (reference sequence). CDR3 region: CASSPRGLSSNTEAFF. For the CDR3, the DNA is TGTGCCAGCAGCCCCAGGGGGCTCTCCTCGAACACTGAAGCTTTCTTT.

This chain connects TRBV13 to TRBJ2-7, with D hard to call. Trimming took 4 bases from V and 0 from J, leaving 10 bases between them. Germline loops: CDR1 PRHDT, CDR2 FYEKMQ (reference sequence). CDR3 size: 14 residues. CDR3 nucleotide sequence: TGTGCCAGCAGCTCCCCAATCTACTCCTACGAGCAGTACTTC. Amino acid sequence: CASSSPIYSYEQYF.

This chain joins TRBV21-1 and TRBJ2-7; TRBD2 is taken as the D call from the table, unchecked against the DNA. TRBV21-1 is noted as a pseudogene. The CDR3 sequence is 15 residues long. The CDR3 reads CAIKSPGAPIYEQYF. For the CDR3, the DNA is TGTGCCATCAAATCCCCGGGAGCCCCAATCTACGAGCAGTACTTC.

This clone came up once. The CDR3 DNA sequence: TGTGCCAGCAGCTTGGCGCCAGGGCGGTTGAAGGGCTACACCTTC. Protein sequence: CASSLAPGRLKGYTF. This chain uses TRBV5-4 with TRBJ1-2; D perhaps matches TRBD1 (5 bases). This CDR3 has 15 amino acids. V lost 0 bases and J lost 8, with 17 bases in between. Germline V gene sequence: CDR1 SGHNT, CDR2 YYREEE (reference sequence).

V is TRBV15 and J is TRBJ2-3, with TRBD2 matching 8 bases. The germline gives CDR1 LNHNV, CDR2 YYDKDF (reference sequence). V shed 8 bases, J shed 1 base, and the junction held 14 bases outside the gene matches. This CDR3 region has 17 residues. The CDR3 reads CATRWGGGTLGTDTQYF. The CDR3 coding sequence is TGTGCCACCCGATGGGGCGGGGGGACCTTAGGCACAGATACGCAGTATTTT.

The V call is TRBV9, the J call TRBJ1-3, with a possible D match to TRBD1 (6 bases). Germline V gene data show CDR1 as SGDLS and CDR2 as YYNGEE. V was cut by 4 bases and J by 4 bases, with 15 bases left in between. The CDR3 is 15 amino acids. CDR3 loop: CASSPGGDIGNTIYF. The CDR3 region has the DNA TGTGCCAGCAGCCCCGGTGGGGACATAGGAAACACCATATATTTT.

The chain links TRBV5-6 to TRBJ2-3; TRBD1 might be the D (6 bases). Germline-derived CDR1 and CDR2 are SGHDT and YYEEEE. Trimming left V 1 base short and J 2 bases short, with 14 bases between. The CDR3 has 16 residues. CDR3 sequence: CASSLLDRRYTDTQYF. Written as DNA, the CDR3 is TGTGCCAGCAGCTTGCTGGACAGACGTTACACAGATACGCAGTATTTT.

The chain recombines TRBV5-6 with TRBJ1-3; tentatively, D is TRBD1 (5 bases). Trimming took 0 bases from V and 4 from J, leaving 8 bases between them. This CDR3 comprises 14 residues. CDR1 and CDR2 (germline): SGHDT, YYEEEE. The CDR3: CASSLGQYGNTIYF. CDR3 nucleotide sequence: TGTGCCAGCAGCTTGGGACAGTACGGAAACACCATATATTTT.